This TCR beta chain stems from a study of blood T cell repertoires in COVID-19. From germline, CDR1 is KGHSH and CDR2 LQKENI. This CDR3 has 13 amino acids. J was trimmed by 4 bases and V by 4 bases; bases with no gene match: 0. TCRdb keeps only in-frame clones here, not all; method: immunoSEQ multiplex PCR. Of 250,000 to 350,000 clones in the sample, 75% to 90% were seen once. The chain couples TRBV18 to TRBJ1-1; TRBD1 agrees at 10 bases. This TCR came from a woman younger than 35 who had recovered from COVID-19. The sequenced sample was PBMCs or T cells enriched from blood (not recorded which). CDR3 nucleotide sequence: TGTGCCAGCTCACGGACAGGGGGCACTGAAGCTTTCTTT. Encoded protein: CASSRTGGTEAFF. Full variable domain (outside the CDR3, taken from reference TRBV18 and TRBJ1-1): NAGVMQNPRHLVRRRGQEARLRCSPMKGHSHVYWYRQLPEEGLKFMVYLQKENIIDESGMPKERFSAEFPKEGPSILRIQQVVRGDSAAYFCASSRTGGTEAFFGQGTRLTVV.